Reported below is one TCR beta chain. Its antigen is still unknown. Base qualities are missing; no much larger clone stands one base away. CDR1 MGHDK and CDR2 SYGVNS are derived from the germline V gene. V is trimmed back by 3 bases and J by 2 bases, and the junction contains 9 bases that no gene match accounts for. The CDR3 sequence holds 18 residues, the cysteine and phenylalanine included. Only the CDR3 DNA stays, 54 bases, in frame from base 1. The source of the sample is a study of shared clonotypes between healthy human individuals (dated by TCRdb to about 2020). Notes on the research overall: The cohort comprised a couple of women and a few men aged 18 to 49 years. For each donor, CD4 naive and CD4 memory were each given three plates, CD8 naive was given two plates, and CD8 memory was given one plate. The study deeply sequenced blood TCR repertoires of five healthy adults to estimate repertoire size and the extent of clonotype sharing between individuals. Libraries were prepared and TCR repertoires were sequenced by different laboratories using diverse techniques, in order to increase sequencing depth and limit assay-specific biases. Each donor's leukapheresis produced roughly between about 0.8 and 10 billion PBMCs. General study outcomes and caveats: Sampling was restricted to blood, and TCR repertoires in tissues likely differ from the TCR repertoires found in blood. Because the study included a small number of donors, the genetic and exposure-history diversity represented was limited. Compared with non-shared clonotypes, clonotypes shared by all four sorted-subset donors had higher generation probabilities. Pairwise subsampling led to the expectation that sequencing depth would affect the degree of clonotype sharing among donors. Even with the large sequencing depth, rarefaction of the sorted-subset datasets indicated that sequencing was incomplete. Naive subsets generally had larger estimated clonotype richness than memory subsets. When four donors were compared, the shared fraction of clonotypes was about 5.5% for naive CD4, 3.5% to 4% for naive CD8, about 2.5% for memory CD4, and approximately 0.4% for memory CD8.

Using the deep immunoSEQ assay, TCR CDR3 regions were amplified from genomic DNA by multiplex PCR. Extracted genomic DNA from each cell subset was spread evenly across all wells of several immunoSEQ 96-well plates, with each plate serving as a replicate. For sorted subsets, approximately 200 ng of genomic DNA, equivalent to 25,000 to 30,000 T cell genomes, went into each replicate PCR. Purified libraries were quantified with a Qubit 3.0 fluorometer, sized on a Bioanalyzer 2100, and re-quantified with the KAPA Library Quantification kit. Every immunoSEQ 96-well plate was sequenced on a dedicated single-read 150-cycle Illumina NextSeq 550 flow cell. The original methods were these. Because the immunoSEQ output included only junctional sequences and no quality scores, the filtering could not be the same as the filtering used for full-length reads. To assign V/J genes and CDR3, sequences were annotated against IMGT germline references using PyIR, a Python wrapper for IgBLAST v1.9. Any read was removed if the V/J assignment was weak (E-value above 1e-6), the CDR3 was missing, or the read contained stop codons, out-of-frame junctions, or ambiguous translated residues. V3J clonotypes were defined by identical inferred V gene, J gene, and CDR3 amino acid sequence. Percentage overlap between repertoires was computed as shared unique clonotypes divided by the size of the smaller repertoire. Richness of each repertoire was evaluated using RTK rarefaction, the Chao1 estimator, and Recon v2.1 estimates of unobserved clonotypes. For all TCRbeta clonotypes obtained by the gDNA method from four donors, generation probabilities were computed with OLGA. TCRdb holds this immuneACCESS table with in-frame rearrangements only. Some clones are missing; in checked studies, unresolved V genes explain under half, and the rest has no known cause. That table gives V, J and clone size, and the DNA gave D and trimming. The sample profile shows 550,000 to 750,000 clones; about 95% of them were found once. The top ten constitute around 0.11% of the sample.

CD8 naive samples consisted of CD45RO-negative cells that were positively selected for CCR7, yielding a CD45RA+CCR7+ population without TemRA cells. The donors were healthy, HIV-negative adults who had no recently reported acute infections or vaccinations. Only Caucasian adults living in Nashville, Tennessee, USA were represented among the donors. Blood was collected by leukapheresis, and PBMCs were isolated by Ficoll-Histopaque density gradient centrifugation and then cryopreserved in liquid nitrogen vapor phase. Purity and quantity of every magnetically sorted T cell population were checked by analytical flow cytometry. Each sorted fraction had its genomic DNA isolated and then quantified by UV absorbance on a Nanodrop 2000c.

Here the chain combines TRBV25-1 and TRBJ2-3, and 12 bases in between align with TRBD2. This receptor was identified in a woman in her thirties in good health. Sequencing used naive CD8+ T cells sorted from blood. In the paper's terms, the cell subset or site label means: CD45RA+CCR7+. The CDR3 reads as follows: CASSDSPRTSGITDTQYF. The DNA is TGTGCCAGCAGTGACTCTCCCCGGACTAGCGGGATCACAGATACGCAGTATTTT.